This T cell receptor (beta chain) was sequenced in a study of early T cells in non-severe SARS-CoV-2 infection. Attachment of unique molecular identifiers was made to individual cDNA molecules. MiXCR, applied by TCRdb to the 5' RACE reads, yields one record per CDR3 protein. The sample comprises about 56,000 distinct CDR3 sequences, around 15% of which are singletons, and roughly 4% rests with the top ten. CDR1 is KGHSH, CDR2 LQKENI, per germline. Between the trimmed V and J ends, which lost 3 bases and 6 bases, there was a span of 9 bases. This CDR3 comprises 13 residues. The V and J genes are TRBV18 and TRBJ2-1; no firm D call. Source: whole blood, taken at baseline. This sequence originates from an adult who was a healthcare worker with PCR-confirmed SARS-CoV-2 infection or an uninfected control (not recorded which). CDR3 protein: CASSPAVGNEQFF. In DNA form, the CDR3 reads TGTGCCAGCTCACCCGCCGTTGGCAATGAGCAGTTCTTC.